This TCR beta chain originates from a study of shared clonotypes between healthy human individuals. The study, taken as a whole, reports: Even with large depth, rarefaction showed that sorted-subset sequencing was incomplete.

V lost 0 bases, J lost 4 bases, and 14 bases lay in between. This CDR3 comprises 16 residues. Germline-derived CDR1 and CDR2 are WNHNN and SYGVQD (reference sequence). Assay: immunoSEQ multiplex PCR; the TCRdb copy retains only in-frame clones and omits some. Among approximately 2.5 million clones listed, around nine tenths were seen once. Donors had no recently reported acute infections or vaccinations and were HIV-negative. The study separated CD4+ cells into CD45RA+ naive and CD45RA-negative memory subsets. Notes on this clone: Its antigen is not known.

The sequence came from a man between 18 and 29 years old in good health. Sequenced material: naive CD4+ T cells sorted from blood. As to subset: CD45RA+ positively selected. The chain couples TRBV10-1 to TRBJ2-3, with D possibly being TRBD1 (7 bases). CDR3 sequence (DNA): TGCGCCAGCAGTGAGTCGGCAGGGGGAGGCGCAGATACGCAGTATTTT. Translation: CASSESAGGGADTQYF.